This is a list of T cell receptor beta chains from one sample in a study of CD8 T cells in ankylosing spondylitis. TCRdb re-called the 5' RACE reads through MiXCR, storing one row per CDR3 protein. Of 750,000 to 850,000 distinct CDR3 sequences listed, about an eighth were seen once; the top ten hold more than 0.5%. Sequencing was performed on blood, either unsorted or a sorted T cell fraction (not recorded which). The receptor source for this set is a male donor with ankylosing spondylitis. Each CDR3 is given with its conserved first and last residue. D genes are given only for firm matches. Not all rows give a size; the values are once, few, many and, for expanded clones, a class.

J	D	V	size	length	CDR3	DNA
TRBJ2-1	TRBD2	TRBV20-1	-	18	CSASSPRAGGRKDNEQFF	TGCAGTGCTAGCTCCCCGAGGGCGGGAGGGAGGAAGGACAATGAGCAGTTCTTC
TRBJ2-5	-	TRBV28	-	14	CASSLLGRGETQYF	TGTGCCAGCAGTTTATTGGGCAGGGGTGAGACCCAGTACTTC
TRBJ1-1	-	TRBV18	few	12	CASSPAGKEAFF	TGTGCCAGCTCACCGGCGGGGAAAGAGGCTTTCTTT
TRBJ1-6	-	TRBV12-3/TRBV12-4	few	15	CASVRGNTGISPLHF	TGTGCCAGCGTACGTGGGAATACAGGGATTTCACCCCTCCACTTT
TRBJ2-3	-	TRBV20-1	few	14	CSAHLPTAGVTQYF	TGCAGTGCCCACCTACCCACCGCTGGTGTTACGCAGTATTTT
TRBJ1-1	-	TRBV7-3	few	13	CASSLGVGREAFF	TGTGCCAGCAGCTTAGGAGTAGGGCGTGAAGCTTTCTTT
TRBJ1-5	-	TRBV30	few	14	CAWRPRGLNQPQHF	TGTGCCTGGAGACCTCGGGGGTTGAATCAGCCCCAGCATTTT
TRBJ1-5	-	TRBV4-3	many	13	CASSQDLGRPQHF	TGCGCCAGCAGCCAAGATCTGGGGCGGCCCCAGCATTTT
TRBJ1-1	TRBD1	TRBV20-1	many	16	CSAGPDRGIGNTEAFF	TGCAGTGCTGGCCCGGACAGGGGGATCGGGAACACTGAAGCTTTCTTT
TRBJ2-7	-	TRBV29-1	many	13	CSVEGHAGGEQYF	TGCAGCGTTGAAGGACATGCGGGTGGCGAGCAGTACTTC
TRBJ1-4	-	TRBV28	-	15	CASTSGSSPNEKLFF	TGTGCCAGCACCTCCGGTTCGTCCCCTAATGAAAAACTGTTTTTT
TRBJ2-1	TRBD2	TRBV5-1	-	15	CASSGGTSPHNEQFF	TGCGCCAGCAGCGGGGGGACTAGCCCGCACAATGAGCAGTTCTTC
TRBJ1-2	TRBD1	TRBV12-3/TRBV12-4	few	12	CASSMTGHGYTF	TGTGCCAGCAGTATGACAGGGCATGGCTACACCTTC
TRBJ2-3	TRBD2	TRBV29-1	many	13	CSAGGGRTDTQYF	TGCAGCGCTGGGGGGGGTCGCACAGATACGCAGTATTTT
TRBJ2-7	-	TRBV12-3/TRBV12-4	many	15	CASSPKGQAVYEQYF	TGTGCCAGCAGCCCTAAGGGGCAGGCCGTCTACGAGCAGTACTTC
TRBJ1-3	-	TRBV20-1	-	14	CSALRPGAGNTIYF	TGCAGTGCTCTCAGACCAGGCGCGGGAAACACCATATATTTT
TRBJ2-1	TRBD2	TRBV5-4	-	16	CASSKTPSGIYNEQFF	TGTGCCAGCTCCAAAACCCCTAGCGGGATCTACAATGAGCAGTTCTTC
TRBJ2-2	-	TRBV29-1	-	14	CSAFGRFNTGELFF	TGCAGCGCCTTTGGGCGGTTCAACACCGGGGAGCTGTTTTTT
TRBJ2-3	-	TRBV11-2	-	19	CASSLDAVAGWNGRDTQYF	TGTGCCAGCAGCTTAGACGCAGTGGCAGGGTGGAATGGTAGAGATACGCAGTATTTT
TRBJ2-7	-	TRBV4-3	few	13	CASSQEHGRRQYF	TGCGCCAGCAGCCAAGAGCACGGCCGGAGGCAGTACTTC
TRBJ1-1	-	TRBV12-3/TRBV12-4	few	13	CASSYGDNTEAFF	TGTGCCAGCAGTTACGGTGATAACACTGAAGCTTTCTTT
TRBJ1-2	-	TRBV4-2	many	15	CASSQDLTGAYGYTF	TGTGCCAGCAGCCAGGACCTGACAGGCGCCTATGGCTACACCTTC
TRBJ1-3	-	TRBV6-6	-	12	CASSYSEDTIYF	TGTGCCAGCAGTTACTCAGAAGACACCATATATTTT
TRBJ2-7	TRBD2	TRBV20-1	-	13	CSVSGGAGYEQYF	TGCAGCGTTAGCGGGGGGGCGGGCTACGAGCAGTACTTC
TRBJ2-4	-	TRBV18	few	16	CASSPGDWLAKNIQYF	TGTGCCAGCTCACCAGGGGACTGGCTAGCCAAAAACATTCAGTACTTC
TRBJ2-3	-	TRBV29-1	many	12	CSVGETTDTQYF	TGCAGCGTTGGGGAGACCACAGATACGCAGTATTTT
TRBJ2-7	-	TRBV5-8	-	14	CASSSKQGVYEQYF	TGTGCCAGCAGCTCTAAACAGGGAGTCTACGAGCAGTACTTC
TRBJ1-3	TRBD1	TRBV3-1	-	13	CASSVDRGDTIYF	TGTGCCAGCAGCGTGGACAGGGGGGACACCATATATTTT
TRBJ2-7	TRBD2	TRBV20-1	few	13	CSAKRETVYEQYF	TGCAGTGCCAAGCGGGAAACGGTCTACGAGCAGTACTTC
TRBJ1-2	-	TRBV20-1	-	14	CSALPMGLVYGYTF	TGCAGTGCGCTTCCCATGGGTTTAGTCTATGGCTACACCTTC